This entry concerns a single T cell receptor beta chain. No antigen is known for it. V was trimmed by 4 bases and J by 4 bases, leaving 13 bases between them. CDR3 length equals 15 residues. Looked up from germline, CDR1 is MNHEY and CDR2 is SVGAGI. The record originates from a study of T cell responses to AZD1222 COVID-19 vaccine. Study-wide findings and caveats: Spike-specific TCR depth and breadth grew after two AZD1222 doses. Baseline testing showed seropositivity in only six AZD1222 recipients. Donors in the cohort were predominantly white British and more often female, and clonal diversity was possibly underestimated.

Using immunoSEQ multiplex PCR, the repertoire was profiled, and TCRdb retains in-frame clones only, with some absent. This sample has some 150,000 clones, with about 85% found just once. The chain recombines TRBV6-5 with TRBJ2-2; D assignment may be TRBD1 or TRBD2 (5 bases each). The sequencing used peripheral blood, collected after recovery from COVID-19. This TCR was sampled from an adult who had recovered from COVID-19. DNA of the CDR3: TGTGCCAGCAGTTCTCTAGGGACGACCACCGGGGAGCTGTTTTTT. Its translation is CASSSLGTTTGELFF.